The 30 T cell receptor beta chains given below trace back to one sample, sequenced in a study of cytomegalovirus exposure and HLA in healthy donors. This PCR relied on a set of 60 Vbeta primers and 13 Jbeta primers. The data were produced by immunoSEQ multiplex PCR, yet TCRdb's version contains in-frame clones alone and is incomplete. This table has 100,000 to 150,000 clones, 65% to 80% appearing once. Material: PBMCs. The receptors derive from a woman in her sixties or seventies in good health and CMV-seropositive.

This chain links TRBV12-1 with TRBJ2-7; the DNA was not used to check the table's D call, TRBD1. TRBV12-1 is a known pseudogene. This CDR3 region has 15 residues. The CDR3, as DNA: TGTGCCAGCAGCCCTTCTCCCGGGACAGGGTACGAGCAGTACTTC. Its protein product is CASSPSPGTGYEQYF.

V gene TRBV4-2 combines with J gene TRBJ2-1; 8 nucleotides line up with TRBD2. Germline CDR1 is LGHNA and CDR2 is YNFKEQ. The CDR3 length is 17 residues. V lost 5 bases, J lost 0 bases, and 9 bases stayed unmatched. The CDR3 protein is CASSRDSGTSSYNEQFF. In DNA, the CDR3 is TGTGCCAGCAGCAGGGATAGCGGGACAAGCTCCTACAATGAGCAGTTCTTC.

The rearrangement uses TRBV1 and TRBJ2-4; the listed D gene, TRBD2, was not tested against the DNA. TRBV1 is termed a pseudogene. This CDR3 has 15 amino acids. The CDR3 here is CTSSQESGLKNIQYF. The CDR3 nucleotides are TGCACCAGCAGCCAAGAGTCGGGACTCAAAAACATTCAGTACTTC.

The chain links TRBV19 to TRBJ2-2; 7 bases fit TRBD2. This CDR3 contains 14 residues. The V gene's germline CDR1 is LNHDA and CDR2 SQIVND (reference sequence). J was trimmed by 4 bases and V by 4 bases; bases with no gene match: 3. The CDR3 spells CASSSPGGTGELFF. The DNA of the CDR3 is TGTGCCAGTAGTAGTCCGGGGGGCACCGGGGAGCTGTTTTTT.

The CDR3 DNA reads TGCGCCAGCAGCTTGAGTTTACAGTCCTACAATGAGCAGTTCTTC. Encoded protein: CASSLSLQSYNEQFF. The chain couples TRBV5-1 to TRBJ2-1; no clear D gene. Looked up from germline, CDR1 is SGHRS and CDR2 is YFSETQ. The CDR3 has 15 residues. V was pared by 1 base and J by 1 base, with 9 bases between.

The sample holds a few counts of this clone. The chain uses TRBV19 and TRBJ2-3; D ambiguous. This CDR3 contains 10 residues. Germline-derived CDR1 and CDR2 are LNHDA and SQIVND (reference sequence). V was shortened by 8 bases and J by 5 bases, with 5 bases between the two germline ends. The CDR3 DNA follows: TGTGCCAGTGGCAGAGATACGCAGTATTTT. This codes for CASGRDTQYF.

As concerns this clone: The same CDR3 is also encoded by other DNA sequences in this sample. The rearrangement joins TRBV9 to TRBJ2-1; TRBD2 matches at 7 bases. Germline V gene lookup returns CDR1 SGDLS and CDR2 YYNGEE. V lost 2 bases to trimming and J lost 9 bases; unmatched junction nucleotides: 2. The CDR3 spans 12 residues. CDR3 sequence: CASSVGGGEQFF. CDR3 nucleotide sequence: TGTGCCAGCAGCGTGGGGGGGGGTGAGCAGTTCTTC.

The sample holds many counts of this clone. The J gene is TRBJ1-1, the V gene TRBV19; 9 bases align to TRBD1. After removal of 3 bases from V and 12 bases from J, the junction contained 8 bases not matched to a gene. This CDR3 comprises 13 residues. Germline assignment: CDR1 LNHDA and CDR2 SQIVND (reference sequence). In nucleotides, the CDR3 is TGTGCCAGTAGTATTCCGGAGGGGACAGGGACTTTCTTT. Encoded protein: CASSIPEGTGTFF.

The rearrangement links TRBV5-5 to TRBJ1-2; D is unclear. The CDR3 runs 13 residues. Germline values: CDR1 SGHKS, CDR2 YYEKEE (reference sequence). V was clipped by 4 bases and J by 4 bases, with 11 bases between them. The CDR3 reads CASSGPPSYGYTF. The CDR3 DNA reads as TGTGCCAGCAGCGGCCCCCCTTCCTATGGCTACACCTTC.

This clone was observed a few times. The J gene is TRBJ1-3, the V gene TRBV7-3, with D unresolved. The V and J ends lost 1 base and 4 bases respectively, with 5 bases between them. The CDR3 sequence is 13 residues long. CDR1 is SGHTA, CDR2 FQGTGA, per germline. The DNA of the CDR3 is TGTGCCAGCAGCTTAAACGGGGGAAACACCATATATTTT. Translated: CASSLNGGNTIYF.

V is TRBV18 and J is TRBJ2-1; 11 nucleotides match TRBD2. The V segment lost 8 bases and the J segment 7 bases; nucleotides outside the gene matches: 16. In germline, CDR1 is KGHSH, CDR2 LQKENI. CDR3 size: 17 residues. Written as DNA, the CDR3 is TGTGCCAGCCTTCACCTATTCGGGACTAGCGGACTGAATGAGCAGTTCTTC. Translating it yields CASLHLFGTSGLNEQFF.

A word on this clone: This specimen includes other DNA sequences encoding the same CDR3. This chain connects TRBV29-1 to TRBJ2-3, with TRBD2 identical over 7 bases. Trimming removed 3 bases from V and 2 bases from J; junction bases left unmatched: 8. Germline V lookup: CDR1 SQVTM, CDR2 ANQGSEA. The CDR3 consists of 15 residues. In DNA form, the CDR3 reads TGCAGCGTTGAGAGTCCTAGCGGACTCACAGATACGCAGTATTTT. Translation gives CSVESPSGLTDTQYF.

The chain recombines TRBV10-3 with TRBJ2-1; 7 nucleotides agree with TRBD2. The CDR3 has 12 residues. Trimming cost V 2 bases and J 8 bases; bases outside gene matches: 0. The germline V gene encodes CDR1 ENHRY and CDR2 SYGVKD. The CDR3 reads CAISETSDEQFF. Written as DNA, the CDR3 is TGTGCCATCAGTGAGACTAGCGATGAGCAGTTCTTC.

The chain links TRBV4-3 to TRBJ2-7; the D is unclear. This CDR3 contains 16 residues. Trimming cost V 1 base and J 0 bases, with 13 bases left between them. Germline V lookup: CDR1 LGHNA, CDR2 YSLEER. The CDR3 sequence is CASSQGGRDGSYEQYF. The CDR3 DNA is TGCGCCAGCAGCCAAGGAGGCCGCGACGGCTCCTACGAGCAGTACTTC.

The J gene is TRBJ2-7, the V gene TRBV7-9; TRBD2 might be the D (5 bases). Trimming took off 5 bases at V and 6 bases at J, with 20 bases between the two ends. The V gene's germline CDR1 is SEHNR and CDR2 FQNEAQ (reference sequence). The CDR3 extends over 15 amino acids. The CDR3 DNA is TGTGCCAGCAGCACCTTTGCTCGGGGTATAATCGAGCAGTACTTC. Translation gives CASSTFARGIIEQYF.

The chain combines TRBV5-6 with TRBJ2-5; D is possibly TRBD2 (7 bases). The V end was cut by 0 bases, the J end by 4 bases, with 16 bases between. The CDR3 contains 16 residues. The germline CDR1 and CDR2 sequences are SGHDT and YYEEEE. The CDR3 bases are TGTGCCAGCAGCTTGGGCGACCTTGCGGGGGCAGAGACCCAGTACTTC. It codes for CASSLGDLAGAETQYF.

This rearrangement joins TRBV15 to TRBJ1-5, with D perhaps matching TRBD1 (5 bases). CDR1 and CDR2 (germline): LNHNV, YYDKDF (reference sequence). V lost 5 bases to trimming and J lost 6 bases, with 14 bases between them. This CDR3 is built from 14 residues. CDR3 DNA: TGTGCCACCAGCGACCGACAGACCGGTCAGCCCCAGCATTTT. Its translation: CATSDRQTGQPQHF.

This clone has only a few counts. The gene calls are TRBV6-1 and TRBJ2-5; the D gene is possibly TRBD1 (6 bases). Germline CDR1 reads MNHNS; CDR2 reads SASEGT. This CDR3 has 15 residues. The V and J ends lost 6 bases and 3 bases respectively, with 17 bases between them. The CDR3 sequence: CASSASGTLEETQYF. For the CDR3, the DNA is TGTGCCAGCAGCGCCTCCGGGACATTGGAAGAGACCCAGTACTTC.

The chain couples TRBV5-8 to TRBJ1-4; 8 nucleotides match TRBD1. The germline V gene encodes CDR1 SGHTS and CDR2 YDEGEE. The CDR3 loop spans 16 amino acids. Germline trimming cut 4 bases from V and 8 bases from J; bases unmatched to any gene: 13. In DNA form, the CDR3 reads TGTGCCAGCAGCCGGGGACAGGCCGGGATCGGCGAAAAACTGTTTTTT. This translates into CASSRGQAGIGEKLFF.

The chain is built from TRBV7-2 and TRBJ1-3; D gene ambiguous. The V gene lost 1 base and the J gene lost 7 bases, with 11 bases spanning the gap. The CDR3 is 14 amino acids. Germline V gene data show CDR1 as SGHTA and CDR2 as FQGNSA. DNA of the CDR3: TGTGCCAGCAGCTTAGATCCGTCAGGCAACACCATATATTTT. This sequence encodes CASSLDPSGNTIYF. The full variable domain, rest sourced from reference TRBV7-2 and TRBJ1-3, is GAGVSQSPSNKVTEKGKDVELRCDPISGHTALYWYRQSLGQGLEFLIYFQGNSAPDKSGLPSDRFSAERTGGSVSTLTIQRTQQEDSAVYLCASSLDPSGNTIYFGEGSWLTVV.

The V and J genes are TRBV6-1 and TRBJ2-3; D ambiguous. V gave up 3 bases and J gave up 8 bases, with 6 bases separating them. Germline CDR1 is MNHNS and CDR2 is SASEGT. The CDR3 loop spans 11 amino acids. CDR3 residues: CASSEWATQYF. CDR3 DNA sequence: TGTGCCAGCAGTGAGTGGGCTACGCAGTATTTT.

The chain couples TRBV7-3 to TRBJ1-5; possible D gene TRBD1, 5 bases. V was pared by 4 bases and J by 4 bases, with 8 bases between. The CDR3 has 13 amino acids. Per the germline V gene, CDR1 is SGHTA and CDR2 is FQGTGA. CDR3 sequence (DNA): TGTGCCAGCAGCTCCGACAGAAATCAGCCCCAGCATTTT. It is translated as CASSSDRNQPQHF. Full variable domain (missing parts from reference TRBV7-3 and TRBJ1-5): GAGVSQTPSNKVTEKGKYVELRCDPISGHTALYWYRQSLGQGPEFLIYFQGTGAADDSGLPNDRFFAVRPEGSVSTLKIQRTERGDSAVYLCASSSDRNQPQHFGDGTRLSIL.

The chain recombines TRBV19 with TRBJ1-1; TRBD1 aligns across 8 bases. This CDR3 is built from 16 residues. With V trimmed by 3 bases and J by 1 base, 7 bases remained unmatched. From germline, CDR1 is LNHDA and CDR2 SQIVND (reference sequence). CDR3 nucleotide sequence: TGTGCCAGTAGTATTCGAATTGGACAGGGGAACACTGAAGCTTTCTTT. Encoded protein: CASSIRIGQGNTEAFF.

This sequence joins TRBV5-1 and TRBJ2-5; 9 bases are shared with TRBD2. The junction had 13 bases not matched to a gene; V was cut back by 0 bases and J by 4 bases. The CDR3 extends over 18 amino acids. The germline CDR1 and CDR2 sequences are SGHRS and YFSETQ. The CDR3, as DNA: TGCGCCAGCAGCTTGGTAGCGGGAGTAGCTGTTGGCGGAGAGACCCAGTACTTC. It specifies CASSLVAGVAVGGETQYF.

The rearrangement uses TRBV5-6 and TRBJ1-3; weak D call: TRBD1 (5 bases). CDR1 is SGHDT and CDR2 is YYEEEE in the germline V gene. The CDR3 runs 15 residues. Trimming cost V 4 bases and J 0 bases, with 11 bases left between them. The CDR3 nucleotides are TGTGCCAGCAGCCCGGACATCCACTCTGGAAACACCATATATTTT. As protein: CASSPDIHSGNTIYF.

The chain carries TRBV4-3 and TRBJ2-1; D is possibly TRBD1 (10 bases). This CDR3 has 21 amino acids. In germline, CDR1 is LGHNA, CDR2 YSLEER. V lost 4 bases, J lost 0 bases, and 28 bases lay in between. The CDR3 loop is CASSPRSDRGISGSSYNEQFF. The DNA of the CDR3 is TGCGCCAGCAGCCCCCGATCGGACAGGGGGATTAGCGGGAGCTCCTACAATGAGCAGTTCTTC.

The chain carries TRBV7-9 and TRBJ2-5, with TRBD1 matching 7 bases. CDR3 length: 13 amino acids. CDR1 and CDR2 from the germline V gene are SEHNR and FQNEAQ (reference sequence). The J segment lost 6 bases and the V segment lost 5 bases, leaving 6 bases of the junction unmatched. Here the CDR3 DNA reads TGTGCCAGCAGCCGGGACAGCCGGCAGACCCAGTACTTC. It specifies CASSRDSRQTQYF.

CDR3: CASSHGTDSVGELFF. The CDR3 bases are TGTGCCAGCAGCCATGGTACAGACAGCGTCGGGGAGCTGTTTTTT. The chain links TRBV13 to TRBJ2-2; D is perhaps TRBD1 (5 bases). CDR1 and CDR2 (germline): PRHDT, FYEKMQ (reference sequence). The V end lost 5 bases, the J end lost 7 bases, and 17 bases lay between the germline ends. The CDR3 spans 15 residues.

The genes are TRBV4-3 and TRBJ2-3, with 9 nucleotides matching TRBD2. CDR1 LGHNA and CDR2 YSLEER come from the germline V gene. V shed 4 bases, J shed 4 bases, and the junction held 9 bases outside the gene matches. The CDR3 is 16 amino acids. The CDR3 reads CASSPSGGLWSDTQYF. CDR3 sequence (DNA): TGCGCCAGCAGCCCCAGCGGGGGGCTCTGGTCAGATACGCAGTATTTT.

This sequence joins TRBV7-6 and TRBJ2-7; TRBD1 might be the D (6 bases). The germline V and J ends were trimmed by 1 base and 7 bases, with 14 bases remaining between them. The CDR3 runs to 14 residues. Germline assignment: CDR1 SGHVS and CDR2 FNYEAQ. The CDR3 nucleotides read TGTGCCAGCAGCTTAGAGGGACAAAGGGGAGAGCAGTACTTC. Translated: CASSLEGQRGEQYF.